Each of the 15 T cell receptor beta chains below was sequenced from the same sample in a study of identical twins. TCRdb analysed the 5' RACE reads with MiXCR anew, one entry per CDR3 protein. In the table there are fewer than 900,000 distinct CDR3 sequences, approximately 22% of which are singletons. The sample was also linked to a second study, of T cells expressing NK-cell markers.

The specimen was PBMCs. Receptor source: a woman aged 18-29 years in good health.

In its sample, this clonotype was seen a few times. CDR3: CASSEGWQANYGYTF. CDR3 DNA: TGTGCCAGCAGTGAAGGTTGGCAGGCCAACTATGGCTACACCTTC. The chain is built from TRBV6-1 and TRBJ1-2; D not resolved. Germline CDR1 reads MNHNS; CDR2 reads SASEGT. Deletions cut 1 base from V and 2 bases from J, with 11 bases between. This CDR3 is 15 amino acids long.

The V and J genes are TRBV4-2 and TRBJ2-5; possible D gene TRBD2, 6 bases. CDR3 size: 15 residues. V lost 7 bases and J lost 1, with 16 bases in between. The germline CDR1 and CDR2 sequences are LGHNA and YNFKEQ. CDR3 protein: CASTEGTYRQETQYF. The CDR3, as DNA: TGTGCCAGCACAGAAGGGACTTACCGCCAAGAGACCCAGTACTTC.

The CDR3 DNA reads TGCAGTGCTCTACACAGGGGCTACGAGCAGTACTTC. This encodes CSALHRGYEQYF. The chain recombines TRBV20-1 with TRBJ2-7, with 7 bases matching TRBD1. CDR3 length equals 12 residues. Germline CDR1 and CDR2: DFQATT and SNEGSKA (reference sequence). After removal of 5 bases from V and 3 bases from J, the junction contained 4 bases not matched to a gene.

In this sample, this clonotype turned up many times. The J gene is TRBJ2-7, the V gene TRBV29-1, with D unclear. The CDR3 runs 11 residues. V was trimmed by 2 bases and J by 7 bases, leaving 9 bases between them. CDR1 and CDR2 (germline): SQVTM, ANQGSEA. The CDR3 region is CSVESAREQYF. CDR3 DNA: TGCAGCGTTGAATCGGCCCGGGAGCAGTACTTC.

In this sample, this clonotype turned up many times. The chain couples TRBV12-3 or TRBV12-4 to TRBJ2-1; 8 bases fit TRBD2. This CDR3 is 15 amino acids long. The ends lost 3 bases at V and 9 bases at J; junction bases unmatched: 10. In DNA, the CDR3 is TGTGCCAGCAGTTTTGGCCTAGCGGGTCGGGGTGAGCAGTTCTTC. This gives the protein CASSFGLAGRGEQFF.

The rearrangement links TRBV6-5 to TRBJ2-7; TRBD1 matches at 10 bases. V dropped 6 bases and J dropped 6; count of bases not matched to a gene: 2. The germline V gene encodes CDR1 MNHEY and CDR2 SVGAGI. The CDR3 loop spans 12 amino acids. CDR3 nucleotides: TGTGCCAGCAGAAGGACAGGGGGCGAGCAGTACTTC. Protein product: CASRRTGGEQYF.

This clonotype has only a few counts. V is TRBV7-2 and J is TRBJ2-5, with D possibly matching TRBD2 (5 bases). V lost 4 bases and J lost 5, with 11 bases in between. Germline CDR1 is SGHTA and CDR2 is FQGNSA. The CDR3 contains 13 residues. CDR3 residues: CASSSLWRETQYF. CDR3 DNA: TGTGCCAGCAGCTCGCTTTGGAGGGAGACCCAGTACTTC.

CDR3 loop: CASSFVLSYEQYF. The CDR3 coding sequence is TGCGCCAGCAGCTTTGTTCTGTCCTACGAGCAGTACTTC. The chain uses TRBV5-1 and TRBJ2-7; D is unclear. Trimming removed 2 bases from V and 1 base from J, with 7 bases in between. The CDR3 runs 13 residues. From germline, CDR1 is SGHRS and CDR2 YFSETQ.

The rearrangement links TRBV12-5 to TRBJ2-3; D gene uncertain. Per the germline V gene, CDR1 is LGHNT and CDR2 is FRNRAP. The V end lost 8 bases, the J end lost 4 bases, and 13 bases lay between the germline ends. The CDR3 totals 13 residues. CDR3 sequence reads: CASLLPPPDTQYF. The DNA for the CDR3 is TGTGCTAGTCTTCTCCCGCCCCCAGATACGCAGTATTTT.

This chain uses TRBV6-1 with TRBJ2-1; 14 nucleotides line up with TRBD2. The CDR3 contains 15 residues. J was trimmed by 12 bases and V by 6 bases; bases with no gene match: 10. Germline lookup yields CDR1 MNHNS and CDR2 SASEGT. DNA of the CDR3: TGTGCCAGCAGGGATCCGGGACTAGCGGGAGTAAGGCAGTTCTTC. Protein: CASRDPGLAGVRQFF.

The V and J genes are TRBV12-3 or TRBV12-4 and TRBJ2-5, with D perhaps TRBD1 (6 bases). Trimming stripped 4 bases from V and 2 bases from J, with 17 bases between. The CDR3 contains 16 residues. The chain's CDR3 is CASSSPLGQGQETQYF. The CDR3 DNA is TGTGCCAGCAGTTCCCCCCTTGGGCAGGGGCAAGAGACCCAGTACTTC.

This clonotype was seen only a few times. This chain uses TRBV4-3 with TRBJ2-3; D is ambiguous. Deletions cut 4 bases from V and 2 bases from J, with 10 bases between. The CDR3 totals 14 residues. Looked up from germline, CDR1 is LGHNA and CDR2 is YSLEER. As DNA, the CDR3 is TGCGCCAGCAGCCGACAAGACGTCACAGATACGCAGTATTTT. Translating it yields CASSRQDVTDTQYF.

This clonotype turned up a few times. The chain is built from TRBV19 and TRBJ2-5; D not certain. The CDR3 is made up of 14 amino acids. The germline V and J ends were trimmed by 5 bases and 4 bases, with 14 bases remaining between them. CDR1 is LNHDA, CDR2 SQIVND, per germline (reference sequence). The CDR3 DNA reads as TGTGCCAGTAGTTCAAGACTGACGATAGAGACCCAGTACTTC. Its protein product is CASSSRLTIETQYF.

The chain uses TRBV7-9 and TRBJ2-7, with a tentative D call TRBD1 (5 bases). The CDR3 has 13 amino acids. Germline CDR1 is SEHNR and CDR2 is FQNEAQ (reference sequence). V lost 3 bases to trimming and J lost 1 base, with 7 bases between them. CDR3 DNA: TGTGCCAGCAGCTTGGACACATCCTACGAGCAGTACTTC. It specifies CASSLDTSYEQYF.

This chain links TRBV20-1 with TRBJ2-3; 9 positions match TRBD1. Germline assignment: CDR1 DFQATT and CDR2 SNEGSKA (reference sequence). The CDR3 is made up of 14 amino acids. The CDR3 DNA sequence: TGCGGGAGCGTGGGGGACAGGGGCACAGATACGCAGTATTTT. It encodes CGSVGDRGTDTQYF.